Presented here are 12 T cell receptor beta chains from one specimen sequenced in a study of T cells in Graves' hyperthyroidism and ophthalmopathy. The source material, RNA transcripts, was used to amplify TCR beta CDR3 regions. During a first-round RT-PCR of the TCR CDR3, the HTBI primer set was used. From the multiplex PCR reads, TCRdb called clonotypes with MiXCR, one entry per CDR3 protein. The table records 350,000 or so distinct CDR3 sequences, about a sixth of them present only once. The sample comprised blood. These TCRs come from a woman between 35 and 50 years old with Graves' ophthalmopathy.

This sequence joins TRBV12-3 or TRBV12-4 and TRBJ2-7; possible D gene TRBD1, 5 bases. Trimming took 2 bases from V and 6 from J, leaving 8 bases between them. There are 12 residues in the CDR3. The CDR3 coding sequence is TGTGCCAGCAGTTTACAAGGGGCCGAGCAGTACTTC. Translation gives CASSLQGAEQYF.

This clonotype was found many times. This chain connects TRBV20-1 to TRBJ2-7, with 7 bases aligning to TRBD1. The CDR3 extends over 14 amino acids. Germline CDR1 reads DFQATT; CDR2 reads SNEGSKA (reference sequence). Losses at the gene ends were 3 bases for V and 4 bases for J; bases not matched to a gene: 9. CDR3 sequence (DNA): TGCAGTGCTAGTTCAACAGGGGTTCGGTACGAGCAGTACTTC. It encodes CSASSTGVRYEQYF.

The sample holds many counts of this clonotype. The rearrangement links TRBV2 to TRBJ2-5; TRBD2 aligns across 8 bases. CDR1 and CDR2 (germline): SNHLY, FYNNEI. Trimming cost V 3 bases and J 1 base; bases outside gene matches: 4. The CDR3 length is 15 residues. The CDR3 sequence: CASSDQRELQETQYF. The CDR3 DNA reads TGTGCCAGCAGTGACCAGCGGGAGCTCCAAGAGACCCAGTACTTC.

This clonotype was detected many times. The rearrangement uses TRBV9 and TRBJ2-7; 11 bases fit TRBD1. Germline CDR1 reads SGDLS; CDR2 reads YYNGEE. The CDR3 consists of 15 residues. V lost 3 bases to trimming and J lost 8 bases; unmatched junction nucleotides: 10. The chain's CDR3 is CASSAGTGGVHKQYF. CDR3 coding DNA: TGTGCCAGCAGCGCCGGGACAGGGGGTGTCCACAAGCAGTACTTC.

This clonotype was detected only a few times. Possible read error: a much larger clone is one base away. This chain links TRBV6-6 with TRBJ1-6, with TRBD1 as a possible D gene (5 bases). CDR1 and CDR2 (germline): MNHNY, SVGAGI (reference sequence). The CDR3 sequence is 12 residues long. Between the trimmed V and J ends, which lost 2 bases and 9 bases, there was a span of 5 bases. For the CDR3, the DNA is TGTGCCAGCAGTTACGGGGGTTCACCCCTCCACTTT. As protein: CASSYGGSPLHF.

Here the CDR3 reads CASGPRGMETQYF. CDR3 sequence (DNA): TGTGCTAGTGGCCCCCGAGGGATGGAGACCCAGTACTTC. The rearrangement joins TRBV12-5 to TRBJ2-5; D may be TRBD2 (5 bases). Trimming left V 6 bases short and J 5 bases short, with 13 bases between. The CDR3 is 13 residues long. CDR1 and CDR2 from the germline V gene are LGHNT and FRNRAP.

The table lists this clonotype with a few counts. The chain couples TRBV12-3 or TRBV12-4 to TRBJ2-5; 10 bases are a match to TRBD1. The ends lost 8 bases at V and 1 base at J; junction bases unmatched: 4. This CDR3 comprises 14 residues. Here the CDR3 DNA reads TGTGCCAGCCGGACAGGGGGAGGCCAAGAGACCCAGTACTTC. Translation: CASRTGGGQETQYF.

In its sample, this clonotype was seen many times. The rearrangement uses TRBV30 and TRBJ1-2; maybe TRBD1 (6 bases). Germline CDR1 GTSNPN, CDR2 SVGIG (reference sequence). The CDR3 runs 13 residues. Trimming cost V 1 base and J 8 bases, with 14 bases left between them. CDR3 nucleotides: TGTGCCTGGAGTGCGGGGGGCTCGTTAGGCTACACCTTC. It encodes CAWSAGGSLGYTF. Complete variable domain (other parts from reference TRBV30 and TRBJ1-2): SQTIHQWPATLVQPVGSPLSLECTVEGTSNPNLYWYRQAAGRGLQLLFYSVGIGQISSEVPQNLSASRPQDRQFILSSKKLLLSDSGFYLCAWSAGGSLGYTFGSGTRLTVV.

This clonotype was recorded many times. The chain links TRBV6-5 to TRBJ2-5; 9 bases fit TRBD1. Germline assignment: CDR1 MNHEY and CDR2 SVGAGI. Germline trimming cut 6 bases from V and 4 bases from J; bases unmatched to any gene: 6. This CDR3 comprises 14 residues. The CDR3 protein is CASSADRGGETQYF. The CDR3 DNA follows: TGTGCCAGCAGCGCGGACAGGGGAGGAGAGACCCAGTACTTC.

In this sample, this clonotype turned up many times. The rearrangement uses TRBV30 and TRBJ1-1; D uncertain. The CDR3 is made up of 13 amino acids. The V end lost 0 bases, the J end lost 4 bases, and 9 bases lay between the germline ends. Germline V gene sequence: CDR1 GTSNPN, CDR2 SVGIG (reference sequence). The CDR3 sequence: CAWSVARGTEAFF. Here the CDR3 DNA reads TGTGCCTGGAGTGTGGCCCGGGGCACTGAAGCTTTCTTT.

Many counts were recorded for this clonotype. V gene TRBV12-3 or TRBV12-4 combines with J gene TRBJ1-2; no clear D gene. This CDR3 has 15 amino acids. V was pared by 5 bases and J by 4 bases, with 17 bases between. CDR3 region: CASSLSGVSFYGYTF. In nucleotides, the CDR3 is TGTGCCAGCAGTCTCAGCGGGGTCTCATTCTATGGCTACACCTTC.

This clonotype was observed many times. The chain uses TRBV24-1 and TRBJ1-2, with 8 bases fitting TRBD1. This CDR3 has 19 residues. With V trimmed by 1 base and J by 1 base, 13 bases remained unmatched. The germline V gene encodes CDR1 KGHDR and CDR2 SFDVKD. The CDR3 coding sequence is TGTGCCACCAGTGATTTACTCCCAACGGGCACAGGGGGTAACTATGGCTACACCTTC. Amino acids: CATSDLLPTGTGGNYGYTF.